The TCR beta chain described here comes from a study of T cells after yellow fever vaccination. Study in general: When fractions had low cell numbers, they were prepared with SMART-Seq v4 Ultra Low Input.

Between the trimmed V and J ends, which lost 6 bases and 7 bases, there was a span of 13 bases. The CDR3 is 13 amino acids. Germline V CDR1 and CDR2: MNHNS, SASEGT. TCRdb reprocessed the 5' RACE reads with MiXCR, giving one entry per CDR3 protein. The top ten hold roughly a sixth of the sample, which has around 500,000 distinct CDR3 sequences, 21% seen once. This clonotype was seen just once. Its antigen is unknown. Overall study results and limits: On re-exposure, the response was weaker but peaked faster, at day 5 versus 15. Repertoires sorted by FACS could include abundant clonotypes that are contaminants from the bulk population.

This clonotype was obtained from a man aged 18 to 29 who received the YFV17D yellow fever vaccine. This chain connects TRBV6-1 to TRBJ2-1; tentative D call: TRBD1 (6 bases). Sequences were derived from PBMCs, sampled roughly 23 days after the first yellow fever vaccination. In DNA, the CDR3 is TGTGCCAGCAGCCCAACAGGGTTTAATGAGCAGTTCTTC. As protein: CASSPTGFNEQFF.